This TCR beta chain was observed in a study of cytomegalovirus exposure and HLA in healthy donors. Whole-study results and caveats: A few of the chains that were CMV-associated were confirmed in vitro to be specific for CMV antigens. It was approximately 170 TCR beta chains that were listed as cytomegalovirus-associated.

The sample holds a few counts of this clone. The antigen is not known. The CDR3 spans 13 residues. Germline V gene sequence: CDR1 SGHTA, CDR2 FQGTGA. V dropped 2 bases and J dropped 1 base, with 5 bases sitting between them. Libraries were prepared by immunoSEQ multiplex PCR; TCRdb keeps only in-frame clonotypes and omits some of them. The sample records 100,000 to 150,000 clones, roughly 87% being singletons. The chain couples TRBV7-3 to TRBJ1-1, with unresolved D. The specimen sequenced was PBMCs. The sequence was collected from a woman in her late teens or twenties in good health and CMV-seronegative. In DNA form, the CDR3 reads TGTGCCAGCAGCTTACACACGAACACTGAAGCTTTCTTT. Protein sequence: CASSLHTNTEAFF.